This section outlines one T cell receptor beta chain sequence together with its context. This entry belongs to a study of CD8 T cells in Susac syndrome. The germline V gene encodes CDR1 SGHTA and CDR2 FQGNSA. The CDR3 contains 16 residues. Trimming took 3 bases from V and 7 from J; bases not matched to a gene: 14. TEMRA cells were FACS-enriched, and CD8+ and CD4+ T cells were isolated negatively. Reverse transcription of about 0.5 to 1 ug RNA was carried out with random hexamers. From the immunoSEQ multiplex PCR reads, TCRdb called clonotypes with MiXCR, one entry per CDR3 protein. The repertoire includes about 300,000 distinct CDR3 sequences, 90% to 95% of them detected once, and roughly 0.07% sits in the top ten.

V gene TRBV7-2 combines with J gene TRBJ1-1; 7 nucleotides line up with TRBD1. The sequenced sample consisted of CD4+ T cells from PBMCs. The source of this sequence is a human donor with multiple sclerosis. This chain's CDR3 is CASSLREQGVRGEAFF. CDR3 sequence (DNA): TGTGCCAGCAGCTTGCGGGAGCAGGGGGTGAGAGGTGAAGCTTTCTTT. Based on the CDR3 plus reference TRBV7-2 and TRBJ1-1, the full variable domain is GAGVSQSPSNKVTEKGKDVELRCDPISGHTALYWYRQSLGQGLEFLIYFQGNSAPDKSGLPSDRFSAERTGGSVSTLTIQRTQQEDSAVYLCASSLREQGVRGEAFFGQGTRLTVV.